The clone carrying this T cell receptor (beta chain) was counted ten times or more. Its antigen remains unknown. This sample was taken from a study of CD8+CD57+ T cells in acquired aplastic anemia. Study-wide results and caveats: Patients had approximately 29 CD8+ CDR3 sequences in common with controls (the shared set).

This CDR3 is 19 amino acids long. V lost 2 bases and J lost 5; bases outside the gene matches: 13. Germline assignment: CDR1 LNHDA and CDR2 SQIVND (reference sequence). According to the study, genomic DNA was the template for TCR beta VDJ and CDR3 profiling. TCRdb re-called the reads with MiXCR, one entry per CDR3 protein. Of roughly 58,000 distinct CDR3 sequences in the sample, around 50% were seen once. The receptor comes from a human donor in good health, serving as a control. The rearrangement uses TRBV19 and TRBJ2-6; TRBD2 aligns across 9 bases. The sample was sorted CD4+, CD8+, or CD8+CD57+ T cells (not recorded which) from PBMCs. The CDR3 DNA is TGTGCCAGTAGTATAAACATTGGGACTAGCTGGGGTAGGGCCAACGTCCTGACTTTC. This sequence encodes CASSINIGTSWGRANVLTF.